One sample yielded the 27 T cell receptor beta chains listed below, sequenced in a study of cytomegalovirus exposure and HLA in healthy donors. The assay was immunoSEQ multiplex PCR, and TCRdb's table has in-frame clones only and misses some. Of about 220,000 clones in the sample, 75% to 90% were seen once. Material for sequencing was PBMCs. Receptors were obtained from a woman aged 30 to 39 in good health and CMV-seropositive.

The chain recombines TRBV30 with TRBJ1-5; weak D call: TRBD1 (6 bases). CDR3 length: 13 residues. The V gene lost 3 bases and the J gene lost 8 bases, with 14 bases spanning the gap. From germline, CDR1 is GTSNPN and CDR2 SVGIG (reference sequence). CDR3 nucleotides: TGTGCCTGGAGCTTACAGGGACTTGAGCCCCAGCATTTT. Translation: CAWSLQGLEPQHF.

The J gene is TRBJ2-1, the V gene TRBV7-9; TRBD2 aligns across 13 bases. The V gene's germline CDR1 is SEHNR and CDR2 FQNEAQ (reference sequence). The CDR3 covers 13 residues. Trimming took 4 bases from V and 12 from J; bases not matched to a gene: 3. Written as DNA, the CDR3 is TGTGCCAGCAGCTCAACTAGCGGGAGGGGGCAGTTCTTC. It specifies CASSSTSGRGQFF.

This chain connects TRBV19 to TRBJ2-3, with unresolved D. In germline, CDR1 is LNHDA, CDR2 SQIVND (reference sequence). The CDR3 is 14 amino acids. Trimming cost V 7 bases and J 6 bases, with 17 bases left between them. CDR3 in DNA: TGTGCCAGTAATGAACCCATTTGGCCCGATACGCAGTATTTT. Its protein product is CASNEPIWPDTQYF.

V is TRBV10-3 and J is TRBJ1-4; 8 nucleotides align to TRBD1. J lost 8 bases, V lost 4 bases, and 6 bases had no gene match. Germline V gene lookup returns CDR1 ENHRY and CDR2 SYGVKD. The CDR3 extends over 14 amino acids. The DNA of the CDR3 is TGTGCCATCAGTGCAGGGGGCGGCGGGGAAAAACTGTTTTTT. Its protein is CAISAGGGGEKLFF.

The chain employs TRBV15 and TRBJ2-7; 8 bases line up with TRBD1. J gave up 0 bases and V 2 bases, and 21 bases lay outside the gene matches. Germline loops: CDR1 LNHNV, CDR2 YYDKDF (reference sequence). The CDR3 is 21 residues long. This CDR3 reads CATSRRRKTGVVITSSYEQYF. CDR3 sequence (DNA): TGTGCCACCAGCAGACGGCGGAAGACAGGGGTCGTCATAACGAGCTCCTACGAGCAGTACTTC.

As concerns this clone: At one of its ends the junction is not consistent with the germline gene, which may arise from a read error. This rearrangement joins TRBV7-2 to TRBJ1-1; 7 bases agree with TRBD1. The CDR3 extends over 16 amino acids. Germline CDR1 is SGHTA and CDR2 is FQGNSA. CDR3 nucleotide sequence: TGTGCCAGCAGATTAGGACAGGCCGTCATGAACACTGAAGCTTTCTTT. Translated: CASRLGQAVMNTEAFF.

This chain uses TRBV5-4 with TRBJ2-3; 8 bases agree with TRBD2. Germline values: CDR1 SGHNT, CDR2 YYREEE (reference sequence). V gave up 10 bases and J gave up 6 bases; unmatched junction bases: 13. This CDR3 is 14 amino acids long. The DNA of the CDR3 is TGTGCCGGCTCTAGAGCGGGAGTAGCCGATACGCAGTATTTT. It codes for CAGSRAGVADTQYF.

The gene calls are TRBV30 and TRBJ1-2; maybe TRBD1 (5 bases). The CDR3 has 13 residues. Germline V gene sequence: CDR1 GTSNPN, CDR2 SVGIG (reference sequence). V was cut by 0 bases and J by 8 bases, with 13 bases left in between. Here the CDR3 reads CAWSVSVQGGYTF. CDR3 in DNA: TGTGCCTGGAGTGTATCGGTCCAGGGAGGCTACACCTTC.

The chain uses TRBV14 and TRBJ1-1; D is possibly TRBD1 (6 bases). Trimming pared 7 bases from V and 7 bases from J, leaving 16 bases between. The CDR3 length is 13 residues. CDR1 and CDR2 from the germline V gene are SGHDN and FVKESK. The CDR3 region has the DNA TGTGCCAGCACCTTTAAACAGGGAGGTGAAGCTTTCTTT. This codes for CASTFKQGGEAFF.

The V gene is TRBV7-2, the J gene TRBJ2-3; D call uncertain. The V gene lost 5 bases and the J gene lost 5 bases, with 8 bases spanning the gap. The CDR3 has 12 residues. Germline lookup yields CDR1 SGHTA and CDR2 FQGNSA. This CDR3 reads CASSVLVDTQYF. The CDR3 DNA reads TGTGCCAGCAGCGTCCTAGTAGATACGCAGTATTTT.

V and J are TRBV2 and TRBJ2-7; D is unclear. V lost 4 bases and J 4 bases, leaving 17 bases between the germline ends. The CDR3 is made up of 15 amino acids. Germline V CDR1 and CDR2: SNHLY, FYNNEI. Here the CDR3 DNA reads TGTGCCAGCAGTGCCTTCCCGGTAGAACAGTACGAGCAGTACTTC. Protein product: CASSAFPVEQYEQYF.

This rearrangement joins TRBV5-1 to TRBJ2-3, with D possibly matching TRBD2 (6 bases). CDR1 SGHRS and CDR2 YFSETQ come from the germline V gene. CDR3 size: 14 residues. V was clipped by 7 bases and J by 3 bases, with 15 bases between them. CDR3 amino acids: CASRGGRGTDTQYF. DNA of the CDR3: TGCGCCAGCCGTGGGGGGAGAGGGACAGATACGCAGTATTTT.

V gene TRBV29-1 combines with J gene TRBJ2-1, with 8 bases that match TRBD2. The CDR3 has 14 amino acids. V was pared by 4 bases and J by 7 bases, with 9 bases of the junction left unmatched. CDR1 and CDR2 (germline): SQVTM, ANQGSEA. The CDR3, as DNA: TGCAGCGTTGGGTGGAGCGGGAGCCGGAATGAGCAGTTCTTC. The encoded protein is CSVGWSGSRNEQFF.

J is TRBJ2-5 and V is TRBV2, with 9 bases that match TRBD2. The CDR3 totals 13 residues. V dropped 8 bases and J dropped 4; count of bases not matched to a gene: 5. Germline V lookup: CDR1 SNHLY, CDR2 FYNNEI. The CDR3 here is CASRSGRLETQYF. The CDR3 nucleotides are TGTGCCAGCCGGAGCGGGAGGCTAGAGACCCAGTACTTC.

The chain has TRBV5-1 and TRBJ1-2, with a tentative D call TRBD1 (5 bases). Trimming shortened V by 1 base and J by 4 bases, and 14 bases separated the two germline ends. CDR1 is SGHRS, CDR2 YFSETQ, per germline. The CDR3 spans 15 residues. CDR3 protein: CASSLNLRGGYGYTF. The CDR3 DNA sequence: TGCGCCAGCAGCTTGAATCTCCGCGGGGGCTATGGCTACACCTTC. Full variable domain (remainder filled in from reference TRBV5-1 and TRBJ1-2): KAGVTQTPRYLIKTRGQQVTLSCSPISGHRSVSWYQQTPGQGLQFLFEYFSETQRNKGNFPGRFSGRQFSNSRSEMNVSTLELGDSALYLCASSLNLRGGYGYTFGSGTRLTVV.

A few counts support this clone. One junction end disagrees with the germline gene, perhaps due to a read error. The CDR3: CASSDGVVWYF. In DNA form, the CDR3 reads TGTGCCAGCAGTGACGGGGTCGTATGGTACTTC. This chain connects TRBV6-1 to TRBJ1-2; no firm D call. Looked up from germline, CDR1 is MNHNS and CDR2 is SASEGT. The CDR3 sequence is 11 residues long.

The genes are TRBV2 and TRBJ1-2, with D unclear. Germline lookup yields CDR1 SNHLY and CDR2 FYNNEI. The CDR3 loop spans 12 amino acids. Between the trimmed V and J ends, which lost 10 bases and 2 bases, there was a span of 11 bases. CDR3 bases: TGTGCCACCCAAAACTTCAACTATGGCTACACCTTC. Protein sequence: CATQNFNYGYTF.

The rearrangement joins TRBV5-1 to TRBJ2-7; 7 nucleotides align to TRBD1. The germline V gene encodes CDR1 SGHRS and CDR2 YFSETQ. CDR3 size: 14 residues. Trimming cost V 1 base and J 0 bases; bases outside gene matches: 1. CDR3 sequence (DNA): TGCGCCAGCAGCTTGTGGGACAGCTCCTACGAGCAGTACTTC. This gives the protein CASSLWDSSYEQYF.

The chain employs TRBV11-1 and TRBJ2-7; 7 nucleotides line up with TRBD2. The CDR3 loop spans 13 amino acids. Germline V gives CDR1 SGHAT, CDR2 FQDESV (reference sequence). J gave up 7 bases and V 0 bases, and 3 bases lay outside the gene matches. This CDR3 reads CASSLAGGREQYF. The CDR3 nucleotides read TGTGCCAGCAGCTTAGCGGGAGGGCGAGAGCAGTACTTC. Variable domain in full (rest from reference TRBV11-1 and TRBJ2-7): EAEVAQSPRYKITEKSQAVAFWCDPISGHATLYWYRQILGQGPELLVQFQDESVVDDSQLPKDRFSAERLKGVDSTLKIQPAELGDSAMYLCASSLAGGREQYFGPGTRLTVT.

V and J are TRBV29-1 and TRBJ2-7; 8 bases match TRBD2. The length of the CDR3 is 13 residues. The germline gives CDR1 SQVTM, CDR2 ANQGSEA. With V trimmed by 4 bases and J by 2 bases, 4 bases remained unmatched. CDR3 coding DNA: TGCAGCGTTGTTAGCGGGACCACCTACGAGCAGTACTTC. It translates to CSVVSGTTYEQYF.

This chain connects TRBV28 to TRBJ2-5; D is possibly TRBD2 (6 bases). The germline gives CDR1 MDHEN, CDR2 SYDVKM. The CDR3 is 16 residues long. Trimming took off 1 base at V and 4 bases at J, with 16 bases between the two ends. CDR3 nucleotide sequence: TGTGCCAGCAGTTTATTGACACTAGCTGGAGGAGAGACCCAGTACTTC. It translates to CASSLLTLAGGETQYF.

Notes on this clone: The sample contains more than one DNA sequence encoding this CDR3. This chain uses TRBV9 with TRBJ1-2; D unresolved. Germline assignment: CDR1 SGDLS and CDR2 YYNGEE. The CDR3 sequence is 12 residues long. V lost 2 bases and J 4 bases, leaving 6 bases between the germline ends. The CDR3 DNA follows: TGTGCCAGCAGCGTGGGTGTCTATGGCTACACCTTC. Translated, it gives CASSVGVYGYTF.

This clone was detected only once. The CDR3 sequence is CASSLGGLNNEKLFF. The CDR3 nucleotides are TGTGCCAGCAGTTTGGGGGGACTGAATAATGAAAAACTGTTTTTT. This chain joins TRBV28 and TRBJ1-4; weak D call: TRBD1 (5 bases). V was clipped by 3 bases and J by 4 bases, with 12 bases between them. Per the germline V gene, CDR1 is MDHEN and CDR2 is SYDVKM. The CDR3 sequence is 15 residues long.

V and J are TRBV30 and TRBJ2-7, with a weak D call TRBD2 (6 bases). Germline-derived CDR1 and CDR2 are GTSNPN and SVGIG (reference sequence). The CDR3 length is 15 residues. V was shortened by 2 bases and J by 0 bases, with 14 bases between the two germline ends. The CDR3 DNA reads TGTGCCTGGAGTCTCGGGACTCGCAGCTCCTACGAGCAGTACTTC. Its translation is CAWSLGTRSSYEQYF.

This clone was observed a single time. The rearrangement joins TRBV6-1 to TRBJ1-5, with D possibly matching TRBD1 (6 bases). CDR1 is MNHNS and CDR2 is SASEGT in the germline V gene. V lost 4 bases and J 11 bases, leaving 15 bases between the germline ends. CDR3 length: 13 residues. This CDR3 is CASSGTAQGSQHF. The CDR3 region has the DNA TGTGCCAGCAGTGGGACAGCCCAGGGGTCCCAGCATTTT.

The gene calls are TRBV4-1 and TRBJ2-2; 11 bases line up with TRBD1. Germline lookup yields CDR1 MGHRA and CDR2 YSYEKL. This CDR3 comprises 16 residues. J was trimmed by 5 bases and V by 4 bases; bases with no gene match: 6. The CDR3 region has the DNA TGCGCCAGCAGCCGGAAGGGACAGGGGGGAACCGGGGAGCTGTTTTTT. It is translated as CASSRKGQGGTGELFF.

This chain links TRBV7-6 with TRBJ1-2, with TRBD1 identical over 10 bases. This CDR3 has 13 amino acids. Looked up from germline, CDR1 is SGHVS and CDR2 is FNYEAQ. After removal of 6 bases from V and 6 bases from J, the junction contained 4 bases not matched to a gene. The CDR3 spells CASSMTGGNGYTF. CDR3 coding DNA: TGTGCCAGCAGTATGACAGGGGGCAATGGCTACACCTTC.